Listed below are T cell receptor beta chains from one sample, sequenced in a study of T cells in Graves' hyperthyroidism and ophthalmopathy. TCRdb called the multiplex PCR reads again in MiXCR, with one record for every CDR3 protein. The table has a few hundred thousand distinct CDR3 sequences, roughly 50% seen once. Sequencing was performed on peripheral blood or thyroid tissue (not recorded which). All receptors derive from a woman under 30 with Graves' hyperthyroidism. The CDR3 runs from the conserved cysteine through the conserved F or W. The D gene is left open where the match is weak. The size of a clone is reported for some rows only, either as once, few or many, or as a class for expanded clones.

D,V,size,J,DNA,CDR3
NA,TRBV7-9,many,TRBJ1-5,TGTGCCAGCAGCCACGGGGCCGGGGGGCAGCCCCAGCATTTT,CASSHGAGGQPQHF
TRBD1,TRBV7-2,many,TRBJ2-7,TGTGCCAGCAGCTTAGAAGGGGGCTCCTCCTACGAGCAGTACTTC,CASSLEGGSSYEQYF
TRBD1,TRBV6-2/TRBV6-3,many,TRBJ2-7,TGTGCCAGCAGCCCCATGACAGGGCACTACGAGCAGTACTTC,CASSPMTGHYEQYF
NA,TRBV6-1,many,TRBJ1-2,TGTGCCAGCAGCCACAGGGTGGGCTACACCTTC,CASSHRVGYTF
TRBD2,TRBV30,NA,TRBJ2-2,TGTGCCTGGAGTCCCAGGACTAGCGGGAGGGCCGCCGGGGAGCTGTTTTTT,CAWSPRTSGRAAGELFF
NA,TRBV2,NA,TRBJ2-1,TGTGCCAGCAGGGCAGGGTTTGAGCAGTTCTTC,CASRAGFEQFF
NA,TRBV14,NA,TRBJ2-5,TGTGCCAGCAGCCCCCTGAGCAGTCCGTCTCAGTACTTC,CASSPLSSPSQYF
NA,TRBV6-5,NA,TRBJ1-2,TGTGCCAGCAGTTACGCGGGAGACACCTTC,CASSYAGDTF
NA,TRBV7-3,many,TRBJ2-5,TGTGCCAGCAGCTTAGAAGGGGCCTCCCAAGAGACCCAGTACTTC,CASSLEGASQETQYF
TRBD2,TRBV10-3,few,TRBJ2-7,TGTGCCATCAGTGGTGGCGGGAGAGGTTCCTACGAGCAGTACTTC,CAISGGGRGSYEQYF
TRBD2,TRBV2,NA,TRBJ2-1,TGTGCCAGCATCTATAGACTAGCGGGAGTGTACAATGAGCAGTTCTTC,CASIYRLAGVYNEQFF
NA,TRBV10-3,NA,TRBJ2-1,TGTGCCATCAGTGAATCTTACAATGAGCAGTTCTTC,CAISESYNEQFF
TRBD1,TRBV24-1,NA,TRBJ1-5,TGTGCCACCAGTGATCCTAGACAGGGGTGGAATCAGCCCCAGCATTTT,CATSDPRQGWNQPQHF
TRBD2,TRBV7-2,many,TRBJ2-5,TGTGCCAGCAGCCAGCTAGCGGGACCACAAGAGACCCAGTACTTC,CASSQLAGPQETQYF
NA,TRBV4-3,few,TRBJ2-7,TGCGCCAGCAGCCAAGACCCCCTTGAGTCAACCTACGAGCAGTACTTC,CASSQDPLESTYEQYF
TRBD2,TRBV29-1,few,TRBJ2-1,TGCAGCGTTCCCAGGACTAGCGGGAGGTACAATGAGCAGTTCTTC,CSVPRTSGRYNEQFF
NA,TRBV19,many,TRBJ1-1,TGTGCCAGTAGCCAACCAACAAGCTACACTGAAGCTTTCTTT,CASSQPTSYTEAFF
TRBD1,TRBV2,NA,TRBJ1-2,TGTGCCAGCAGGGACAGGGAGTGGAGTGGCTACACCTTC,CASRDREWSGYTF
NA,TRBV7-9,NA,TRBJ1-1,TGTGCCAGCAGCTTCAATACGGTGAACACTGAGGCTTTCTTT,CASSFNTVNTEAFF
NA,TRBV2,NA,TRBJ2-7,TGTGCTACTAGCAGCGCGGCGGGACAGTCCTACGAGCAGTACTTC,CATSSAAGQSYEQYF
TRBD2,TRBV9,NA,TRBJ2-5,TGTGCCAGCAGCGTAGCGGGACTAGACCAAGAGACCCAGTACTTC,CASSVAGLDQETQYF
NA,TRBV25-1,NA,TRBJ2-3,TGTGCCAGCGGGAGGAGGGTTGATACGCAGTATTTT,CASGRRVDTQYF
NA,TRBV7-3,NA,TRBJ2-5,TGTGCCAGCAGGAAAAAGCCCGGGGAGACCCAGTACTTC,CASRKKPGETQYF